This is a list of T cell receptor beta chains from one sample in a study of T cell changes during pregnancy in multiple sclerosis. TCRdb's table, derived via immunoSEQ multiplex PCR, lists solely in-frame clones and lacks some. This sample yields tens of thousands of clones, of which 93% are seen a single time; around 1.9% belongs to the top ten. The sequenced sample was peripheral blood, obtained in the second trimester of pregnancy. These receptors all stem from a female donor with multiple sclerosis, enrolled in a pregnancy study. Both conserved end residues are part of each CDR3. The D gene is left open where the match is weak. Expanded clones get a size class; other rows say once, few or many, or leave the size out.

. | TRBJ2-1 | TRBV7-9 | TRBD2 | TGTGCCAGCAGCTTACTCCTAGCGGGAGGGTACAATGAGCAGTTCTTC | CASSLLLAGGYNEQFF
. | TRBJ2-3 | TRBV11-1 | . | TGTGCCAGCAGCTTAGACGGGGGAGTCACAGATACGCAGTATTTT | CASSLDGGVTDTQYF
. | TRBJ1-1 | TRBV19 | TRBD1 | TGTGCCAGTAGTATATCAGGGGGGTACACTGAAGCTTTCTTT | CASSISGGYTEAFF
. | TRBJ1-4 | TRBV7-9 | TRBD1 | TGTGCCAGCAGCCCGACAGGGGGAATACCTAATGAAAAACTGTTTTTT | CASSPTGGIPNEKLFF
. | TRBJ2-7 | TRBV7-6 | . | TGTGCCAGCAGCTTACAGGGATACTACGAGCAGTACTTC | CASSLQGYYEQYF
. | TRBJ2-7 | TRBV4-3 | . | TGCGCCAGCAGCCAATACAGGGGGGGGGTGAGCGAGCAGTACTTC | CASSQYRGGVSEQYF
once | TRBJ2-7 | TRBV18 | . | TGTGCCAGCTCACCACCTAGCGGAGCCTACGAGCAGTACTTC | CASSPPSGAYEQYF
once | TRBJ1-2 | TRBV29-1 | TRBD1 | TGCAGCGTTGATTATTTCGATCCCGGGACAGGGGGACCCTATAACTATGGCTACACCTTC | CSVDYFDPGTGGPYNYGYTF
. | TRBJ1-2 | TRBV20-1 | . | TGCAGTGCTAGCACAGTTGGCTACACCTTC | CSASTVGYTF
. | TRBJ2-2 | TRBV4-3 | . | TGCGCCAGCAGCCAAGAGCGGCGGGGGCACACCGGGGAGCTGTTTTTT | CASSQERRGHTGELFF
once | TRBJ1-2 | TRBV28 | . | TGTGCCAGCAGTACACAGGATGGCTACACCTTC | CASSTQDGYTF
. | TRBJ2-7 | TRBV27 | TRBD2 | TGTGCCAGCAGTGCGCAACTAGCGGCATCCTACGAGCAGTACTTC | CASSAQLAASYEQYF
. | TRBJ1-1 | TRBV6-1 | . | TGTGCCAGCAGTGAGTCGCGGGCCGGAGGCACTGAAGCTTTCTTT | CASSESRAGGTEAFF
. | TRBJ1-5 | TRBV6-5 | . | TGTGCCAGCGCAGGGTACGTCAATCAGCCCCAGCATTTT | CASAGYVNQPQHF
. | TRBJ2-4 | TRBV15 | TRBD1 | TGTGCCACCAGCAACCAGGGGGCGGGAAACATTCAGTACTTC | CATSNQGAGNIQYF
. | TRBJ1-3 | TRBV18 | . | TGTGCCAGCTCACCCAGGACAGTCTCTGGAAACACCATATATTTT | CASSPRTVSGNTIYF
. | TRBJ2-1 | TRBV13 | TRBD1 | TGTGCCAGCAGCCCCTTTGGACAGGGTTATGGTGAGCAGTTCTTC | CASSPFGQGYGEQFF
. | TRBJ2-5 | TRBV14 | TRBD2 | TGTGCCAGCAGCCAAGATAGTCTAGCGGCTTCACAAGAGACCCAGTACTTC | CASSQDSLAASQETQYF
. | TRBJ2-1 | TRBV19 | . | TGTGCCAGTAGTAGCCGGAATGAGCAGTTCTTC | CASSSRNEQFF
. | TRBJ2-7 | TRBV6-1 | TRBD2 | TGTGCCAGCAGTGCGAGAACTAGCGGGAGTTCTTACGAGCAGTACTTC | CASSARTSGSSYEQYF
. | TRBJ1-1 | TRBV18 | TRBD1 | TGTGCCAGCTCACCCCGACAGGGGGCGGATGAAGCTTTCTTT | CASSPRQGADEAFF
. | TRBJ1-2 | TRBV10-3 | TRBD1 | TGTGCCACCCTAGACAGGGGCCCTCCTTATGATGGCTACACCTTC | CATLDRGPPYDGYTF
few | TRBJ1-3 | TRBV28 | . | TGTGCCAGCAGTTTATGGGGGCAGCAGAACACCATATATTTT | CASSLWGQQNTIYF
. | TRBJ1-1 | TRBV6-5 | . | TGTGCCAGCAGTTACTCGTCGGGGGGCGGTGAAGCTTTCTTT | CASSYSSGGGEAFF
. | TRBJ1-1 | TRBV11-2 | TRBD1 | TGTGCCAGCAGCACCGGGACAGCAAGCGCTGAAGCTTTCTTT | CASSTGTASAEAFF
. | TRBJ2-7 | TRBV11-2 | TRBD2 | TGTGCCAGCAGCCTTCCCCATGTGGGACTAAACTACGAGCAGTACTTC | CASSLPHVGLNYEQYF
. | TRBJ2-1 | TRBV13 | TRBD2 | TGTGCCAGCAGCACCTGGCGGGAGCGGGGTTTCTCCTACAATGAGCAGTTCTTC | CASSTWRERGFSYNEQFF
. | TRBJ2-1 | TRBV5-1 | . | TGCGCCAGCAGCTTCCAAAACAATGAGCAGTTCTTC | CASSFQNNEQFF
. | TRBJ2-1 | TRBV6-6 | . | TGTGCCAGCAGCCCCCTACCGGATGAGCAGTTCTTC | CASSPLPDEQFF
. | TRBJ1-3 | TRBV5-4 | . | TGTGCCAGCAGCTTGGGTCTGAGCTCTGGAAACACCATATATTTT | CASSLGLSSGNTIYF
. | TRBJ2-1 | TRBV9 | TRBD2 | TGTGCCAGCAGCGCGGGACCGGGACTAGGGGTGGATGAGCAGTTCTTC | CASSAGPGLGVDEQFF
once | TRBJ2-5 | TRBV25-1 | . | TGTGCCAGCAGTGAAGGATGGAGGGCCAAAGCCAAAGAGACCCAGTACTTC | CASSEGWRAKAKETQYF
. | TRBJ1-2 | TRBV7-2 | TRBD1 | TGTGCCAGCAGCTCGGACAGGGGGGGCTATGGCTACACCTTC | CASSSDRGGYGYTF
. | TRBJ2-3 | TRBV7-2 | . | TGTGCCAGCAGCTTAACAGGCCCCACAGATACGCAGTATTTT | CASSLTGPTDTQYF
few | TRBJ1-2 | TRBV2 | . | TGTGCCAGCAGTATTGTAACAGGGTATGGCTACACCTTC | CASSIVTGYGYTF
. | TRBJ2-1 | TRBV28 | TRBD2 | TGTGCCAGCAGTTTGATTGGACTAGCAGATGAGCAGTTCTTC | CASSLIGLADEQFF
once | TRBJ2-1 | TRBV5-1 | TRBD1 | TGCGCCAGCAGCAAGGGACAGGGGTCCTACAATGAGCAGTTCTTC | CASSKGQGSYNEQFF
. | TRBJ1-1 | TRBV30 | . | TGTGCCTGGAGTGGGCGCGGGGACACTGAAGCTTTCTTT | CAWSGRGDTEAFF
. | TRBJ2-2 | TRBV15 | TRBD2 | TGTGCCACCAGCGCAAGCGGGAGCACCGGGGAGCTGTTTTTT | CATSASGSTGELFF
. | TRBJ2-7 | TRBV14 | . | TGTGCCAGCAGCCAGGCGCGGGCGGGGGAGCAGTACTTC | CASSQARAGEQYF
. | TRBJ2-3 | TRBV9 | . | TGTGCCAGCAGCGTAGATGGCAGGGACACAGATACGCAGTATTTT | CASSVDGRDTDTQYF
. | TRBJ1-2 | TRBV19 | . | TGTGCCAGTAGTATATCGGCAGGGCATGGCTACACCTTC | CASSISAGHGYTF
. | TRBJ2-5 | TRBV6-5 | TRBD1 | TGTGCCAGCATTACACGACAGGGCACCGCAGAGACCCAGTACTTC | CASITRQGTAETQYF
. | TRBJ1-1 | TRBV28 | TRBD1 | TGTGCCAGCAGAGGGACAGGGGGAGGGTACACTGAAGCTTTCTTT | CASRGTGGGYTEAFF
. | TRBJ2-7 | TRBV4-3 | . | TGCGCCAGCAGCCAAGCCCCGGGCTACGAGCAGTACTTC | CASSQAPGYEQYF
. | TRBJ1-2 | TRBV27 | . | TGTGCCAGCAGGAAAGGGGGAGCGTGGGGCTACACCTTC | CASRKGGAWGYTF
. | TRBJ2-6 | TRBV18 | . | TGTGCCAGCTCACCTGCACTTCCGGGCTCTGGGGCCAACGTCCTGACTTTC | CASSPALPGSGANVLTF
. | TRBJ1-4 | TRBV10-3 | . | TGTGCCATCAGTGAAGGGGGTGCTAATGAAAAACTGTTTTTT | CAISEGGANEKLFF
. | TRBJ1-1 | TRBV7-9 | . | TGTGCCAGCAGCTTAGTGTCGGGGGATCGAATGAACACTGAAGCTTTCTTT | CASSLVSGDRMNTEAFF
once | TRBJ2-1 | TRBV5-4 | TRBD2 | TGTGCCAGCAGCCAGGGACTAGCGGGAGCGTCGGGCAATGAGCAGTTCTTC | CASSQGLAGASGNEQFF
once | TRBJ2-1 | TRBV7-9 | . | TGTGCCAGCAGCATGCGGCGCGGCAATGAGCAGTTCTTC | CASSMRRGNEQFF